Reported below is one T cell receptor beta chain. This clonotype was observed a few times. This clone's antigen is unknown. Within one base of it there is no much larger clone, and no base qualities were kept. The sample comes from a study of response to subunit inactivated influenza vaccine (dated by TCRdb to the late 2010s). In the study overall: Deep quantitative profiling of the T cell receptor repertoire was used in the study to follow responses to a trivalent subunit inactivated influenza vaccine. Beyond this particular receptor, the publication reports: It was suggested by the authors that each seasonal influenza vaccination may recruit only a limited number of new T cells.

Germline trimming amounts to 1 base on V and 7 bases on J, with 7 as the count of junction bases outside the gene matches. The CDR3 runs 15 amino acids, cysteine and phenylalanine included. The read is trimmed to its CDR3 DNA, 45 bases read in frame from base 1. CDR1 and CDR2, looked up from the germline V gene, are SGHAT and FQNNGV. The receptor library was made with RT-PCR. The sequencing machine was an Illumina HiSeq 2500. The public reads were reprocessed in TCRdb via fastp at Q25 and MiXCR, keeping in-frame beta chains. Rows with one shared CDR3 protein collapse into an entry with the most common genes and DNA. The sample table lists under 950,000 distinct CDR3 sequences, about 20% of them with a count of one. The ten largest clones represent more than 8.5% of the sample.

The rearrangement joined TRBV11-2 to TRBJ2-1; a stretch of 7 junction bases matches TRBD2. Source: PBMCs from blood, taken less than 6 days after vaccination. This clonotype was sampled from a man aged 50-60 years who received an inactivated influenza vaccine. Donor details come from another sample of the same person, matched by shared clones. The CDR3 loop reads CASSLVFSGSNEQFF. The base sequence is TGTGCCAGCAGCTTAGTTTTTAGCGGGTCGAATGAGCAGTTCTTC.